This TCR beta chain was identified during a study of blood T cell repertoires in COVID-19. Generated by immunoSEQ multiplex PCR, the TCRdb table keeps only in-frame clones and is missing some. Among around 250,000 clones listed, 91% were seen once. CDR3 length: 14 amino acids. Trimming removed 2 bases at V and 7 bases at J, with 12 bases between. Germline V lookup: CDR1 SEHNR, CDR2 FQNEAQ (reference sequence). The TCR was taken from a man in his forties who had been exposed to COVID-19. The specimen was PBMCs or T cells enriched from blood (not recorded which). The V and J genes are TRBV7-9 and TRBJ2-1; weak D call: TRBD1 (6 bases). CDR3: CASSLIQGRNEQFF. The CDR3 coding sequence is TGTGCCAGCAGCTTAATCCAGGGGAGAAATGAGCAGTTCTTC. Complete variable domain (other parts from reference TRBV7-9 and TRBJ2-1): DTGVSQNPRHKITKRGQNVTFRCDPISEHNRLYWYRQTLGQGPEFLTYFQNEAQLEKSRLLSDRFSAERPKGSFSTLEIQRTEQGDSAMYLCASSLIQGRNEQFFGPGTRLTVL.